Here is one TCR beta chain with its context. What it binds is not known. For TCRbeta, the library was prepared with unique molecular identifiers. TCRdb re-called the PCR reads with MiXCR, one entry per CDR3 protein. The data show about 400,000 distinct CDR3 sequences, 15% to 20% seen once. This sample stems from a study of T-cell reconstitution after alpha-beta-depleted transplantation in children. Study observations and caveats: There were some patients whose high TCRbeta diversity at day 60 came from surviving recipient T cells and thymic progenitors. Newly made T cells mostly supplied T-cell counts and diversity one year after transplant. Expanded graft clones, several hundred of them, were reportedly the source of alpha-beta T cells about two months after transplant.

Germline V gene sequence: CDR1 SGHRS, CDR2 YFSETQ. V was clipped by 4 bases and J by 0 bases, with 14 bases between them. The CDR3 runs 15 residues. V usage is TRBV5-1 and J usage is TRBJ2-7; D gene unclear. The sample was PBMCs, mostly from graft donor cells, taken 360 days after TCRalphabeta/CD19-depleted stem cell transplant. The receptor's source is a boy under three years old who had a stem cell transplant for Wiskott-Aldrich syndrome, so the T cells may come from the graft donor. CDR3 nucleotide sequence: TGCGCCAGCAGCACTGGGCCGGAAAGCTCCTACGAGCAGTACTTC. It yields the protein CASSTGPESSYEQYF.